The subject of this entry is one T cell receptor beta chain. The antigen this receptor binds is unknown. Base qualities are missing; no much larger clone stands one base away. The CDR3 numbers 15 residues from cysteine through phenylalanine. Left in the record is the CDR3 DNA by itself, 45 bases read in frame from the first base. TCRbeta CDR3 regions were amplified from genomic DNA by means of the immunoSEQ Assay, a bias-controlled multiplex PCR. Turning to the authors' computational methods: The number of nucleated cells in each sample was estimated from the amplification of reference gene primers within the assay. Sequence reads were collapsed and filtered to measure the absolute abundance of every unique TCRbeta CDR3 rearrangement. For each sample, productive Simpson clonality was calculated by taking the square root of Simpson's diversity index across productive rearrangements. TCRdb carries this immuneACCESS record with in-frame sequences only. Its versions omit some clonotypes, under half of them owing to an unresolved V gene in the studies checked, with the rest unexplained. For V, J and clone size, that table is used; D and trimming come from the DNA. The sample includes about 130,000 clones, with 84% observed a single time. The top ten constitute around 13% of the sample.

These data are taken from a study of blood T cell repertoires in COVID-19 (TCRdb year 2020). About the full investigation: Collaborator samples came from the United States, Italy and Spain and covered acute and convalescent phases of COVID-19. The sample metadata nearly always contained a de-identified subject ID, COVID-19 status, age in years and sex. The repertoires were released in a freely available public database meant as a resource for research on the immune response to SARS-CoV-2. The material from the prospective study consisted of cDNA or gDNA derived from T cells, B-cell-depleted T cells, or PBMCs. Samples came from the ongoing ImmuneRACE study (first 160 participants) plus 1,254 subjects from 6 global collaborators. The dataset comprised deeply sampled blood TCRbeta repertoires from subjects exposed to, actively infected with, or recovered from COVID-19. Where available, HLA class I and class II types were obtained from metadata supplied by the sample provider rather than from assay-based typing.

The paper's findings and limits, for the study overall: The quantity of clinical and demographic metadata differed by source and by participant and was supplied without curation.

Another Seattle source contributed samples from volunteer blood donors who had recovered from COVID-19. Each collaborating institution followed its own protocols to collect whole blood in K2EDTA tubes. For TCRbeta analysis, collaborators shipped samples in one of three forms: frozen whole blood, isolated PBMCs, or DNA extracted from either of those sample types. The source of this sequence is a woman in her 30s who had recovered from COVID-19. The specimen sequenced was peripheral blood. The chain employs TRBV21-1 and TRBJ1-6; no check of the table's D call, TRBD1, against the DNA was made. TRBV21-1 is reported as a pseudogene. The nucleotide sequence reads TGTGCCAGCAGCAAATTGGTCCAGGGTTATTCACCCCTCCACTTT. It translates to CASSKLVQGYSPLHF.